Presented here are 5 T cell receptor beta chains from one specimen sequenced in a study of blood T cell repertoires in COVID-19. Method: immunoSEQ multiplex PCR; TCRdb's copy keeps in-frame clones and lacks some. The top ten clones hold 0.55% to 0.8% of a sample with about 190,000 clones, roughly 89% of them seen once. Sequencing was performed on peripheral blood. Source of these receptors: a man in his fifties with acute or convalescent COVID-19.

The V gene is TRBV6-5, the J gene TRBJ1-5; 7 bases line up with TRBD1. Germline V CDR1 and CDR2: MNHEY, SVGAGI. J gave up 5 bases and V 3 bases, and 10 bases lay outside the gene matches. This CDR3 is 16 amino acids long. In DNA, the CDR3 is TGTGCCAGCAGTTATCTAACAGGGGCGTTGGATCAGCCCCAGCATTTT. As protein: CASSYLTGALDQPQHF.

The chain recombines TRBV6-6 with TRBJ2-1; the D is unclear. The CDR3 extends over 14 amino acids. Germline V gene data show CDR1 as MNHNY and CDR2 as SVGAGI (reference sequence). V dropped 7 bases and J dropped 0 bases, with 10 bases sitting between them. The CDR3 sequence is CASMPSDSYNEQFF. The CDR3 coding sequence is TGTGCCAGCATGCCCAGCGACTCCTACAATGAGCAGTTCTTC.

The genes are TRBV5-1 and TRBJ2-2; 9 bases are shared with TRBD1. The CDR3 has 14 residues. With 0 bases clipped from V and 9 bases from J, the junction kept 3 bases outside the gene matches. Germline V gene data show CDR1 as SGHRS and CDR2 as YFSETQ. In DNA, the CDR3 is TGCGCCAGCAGCTTGGGACAGGGGGATAGGGAGCTGTTTTTT. Translating it yields CASSLGQGDRELFF.

This clone was counted a few times. This sequence joins TRBV6-2 or TRBV6-3 and TRBJ2-5; 7 positions match TRBD2. The CDR3 is 16 amino acids. V lost 0 bases and J lost 1; bases outside the gene matches: 5. Germline CDR1 reads MNHEY; CDR2 reads SVGEGT. CDR3 coding DNA: TGTGCCAGCAGTTACTCCCGGACTAGAAGCCAAGAGACCCAGTACTTC. Translation gives CASSYSRTRSQETQYF.

The chain combines TRBV10-3 with TRBJ2-5; 12 nucleotides line up with TRBD2. Per germline, CDR1 ENHRY and CDR2 SYGVKD. V was clipped by 3 bases and J by 5 bases; unmatched bases: 10. The CDR3 runs 17 residues. The CDR3 region has the DNA TGTGCCATCAGTGACCGGAGACTAGCGGGAGTATTGGAGACCCAGTACTTC. Protein product: CAISDRRLAGVLETQYF.